The 28 T cell receptor beta chains in this list originate from one sample, sequenced in a study of CD8+CD57+ T cells in acquired aplastic anemia. Profiling of TCR beta VDJ combinations and CDR3 sequences used genomic DNA as template. TCRdb passed the reads through MiXCR, listing each CDR3 protein once. This repertoire shows under 200,000 distinct CDR3 sequences, more than 45% found once; its top ten account for approximately 3%. Sequencing involved patients with CD8+CD57+ cell expansion previously shown by flow cytometry. The sequenced material came from sorted CD4+, CD8+, or CD8+CD57+ T cells (not recorded which) from PBMCs. These receptors all come from a human donor with aplastic anemia.

The CDR3 DNA follows: TGTGCCAGCAGTGTCATAAACACCGGGGAGCTGTTTTTT. The encoded protein is CASSVINTGELFF. The chain has TRBV25-1 and TRBJ2-2, with D hard to call. The CDR3 spans 13 residues. CDR1 and CDR2 from the germline V gene are MGHDK and SYGVNS. Trimming took off 4 bases at V and 2 bases at J, with 5 bases between the two ends.

This clonotype has more than one count but fewer than ten. The chain has TRBV3-1 and TRBJ1-4, with D unresolved. Per germline, CDR1 LGHDT and CDR2 YNNKEL (reference sequence). The CDR3 extends over 16 amino acids. Trimming removed 1 base at V and 4 bases at J, with 13 bases between. The DNA of the CDR3 is TGTGCCAGCAGCCAAGCCTCCCCTACTTTTAATGAAAAACTGTTTTTT. Encoded protein: CASSQASPTFNEKLFF.

The sample holds many counts of this clonotype. This chain joins TRBV9 and TRBJ2-1, with D tentatively TRBD2 (6 bases). The CDR3 contains 15 residues. V was clipped by 0 bases and J by 2 bases, with 9 bases between them. Per germline, CDR1 SGDLS and CDR2 YYNGEE. The CDR3 DNA reads TGTGCCAGCAGCGTAGGGCTAGCGACCTACAATGAGCAGTTCTTC. Translation: CASSVGLATYNEQFF.

This clonotype was counted a single time. The DNA of the CDR3 is TGTGCCATCAGTGAGTCGGTATTGAATGAGCAGTTCTTC. As protein: CAISESVLNEQFF. This chain uses TRBV10-3 with TRBJ2-1; D ambiguous. The germline V and J ends were trimmed by 0 bases and 7 bases, with 7 bases remaining between them. The CDR3 loop spans 13 amino acids. Germline-derived CDR1 and CDR2 are ENHRY and SYGVKD.

This clonotype has a count of ten or more. V and J are TRBV29-1 and TRBJ2-7, with 10 nucleotides matching TRBD1. The CDR3 runs to 15 residues. Per germline, CDR1 SQVTM and CDR2 ANQGSEA. V shed 8 bases and J 6 bases; nucleotides not matched to a gene: 16. CDR3 in amino acids: CSPTVPWDRGLEQYF. The CDR3 region has the DNA TGCAGCCCGACCGTCCCTTGGGACAGGGGCCTCGAGCAGTACTTC.

This clonotype was seen ten or more times. The gene calls are TRBV5-1 and TRBJ2-3, with a weak D call TRBD2 (5 bases). The length of the CDR3 is 15 residues. Germline CDR1 SGHRS, CDR2 YFSETQ. With 0 bases removed from V and 5 bases from J, the gap between germline ends came to 13 bases. This CDR3 is CASSLADYQLDTQYF. Written as DNA, the CDR3 is TGCGCCAGCAGCTTGGCCGACTATCAGTTAGATACGCAGTATTTT.

About this clonotype itself: Possible read error: a much larger clone is one base away. The gene calls are TRBV30 and TRBJ2-5; D not certain. From germline, CDR1 is GTSNPN and CDR2 SVGIG (reference sequence). This CDR3 contains 13 residues. CDR3 sequence reads: CGWSVPWEETQYF. CDR3 DNA sequence: TGTGGCTGGAGTGTACCGTGGGAAGAGACCCAGTACTTC. Based on the CDR3 plus reference TRBV30 and TRBJ2-5, the full variable domain is SQTIHQWPATLVQPVGSPLSLECTVEGTSNPNLYWYRQAAGRGLQLLFYSVGIGQISSEVPQNLSASRPQDRQFILSSKKLLLSDSGFYLCGWSVPWEETQYFGPGTRLLVL.

The chain combines TRBV10-3 with TRBJ2-7; TRBD2 aligns across 10 bases. Germline lookup yields CDR1 ENHRY and CDR2 SYGVKD. The ends lost 4 bases at V and 6 bases at J; junction bases unmatched: 6. This CDR3 has 14 residues. CDR3 coding DNA: TGTGCCATCAGTGGAAGGCTAGCGGGAGCCGAGCAGTACTTC. Amino acids: CAISGRLAGAEQYF.

The V call is TRBV4-2, the J call TRBJ2-2; no clear D gene. Trimming took 1 base from V and 4 from J, leaving 4 bases between them. This CDR3 contains 13 residues. Germline V CDR1 and CDR2: LGHNA, YNFKEQ. The CDR3 loop is CASSQVGTGELFF. The DNA for the CDR3 is TGTGCCAGCAGCCAAGTCGGCACCGGGGAGCTGTTTTTT.

The table lists this clonotype with a few counts. A much larger clone lies one base from this, so it may be a read error. Here the CDR3 omits its conserved ending phenylalanine or tryptophan, so a read error is the likely source. This CDR3 is CASSLSRDRTDTQYL. The CDR3 DNA follows: TGTGCCAGCAGCTTATCCAGGGACCGCACAGATACGCAGTATCTT. V and J are TRBV7-3 and TRBJ2-3, with D perhaps given as TRBD1 or TRBD2 (5 bases each). This CDR3 contains 15 residues. CDR1 and CDR2 (germline): SGHTA, FQGTGA. V was trimmed by 2 bases and J by 1 base, leaving 10 bases between them.

This sequence joins TRBV25-1 and TRBJ1-1; D remains ambiguous. This CDR3 is built from 16 residues. Germline-derived CDR1 and CDR2 are MGHDK and SYGVNS. The germline V and J ends were trimmed by 2 bases and 4 bases, with 17 bases remaining between them. CDR3 residues: CASSETRVGRGTEAFF. DNA for the CDR3: TGTGCCAGCAGTGAAACAAGGGTAGGGCGGGGCACTGAAGCTTTCTTT.

This clonotype has ten or more counts. The gene calls are TRBV15 and TRBJ2-7, with a tentative D call TRBD1 (5 bases). The CDR3 is 13 amino acids. V shed 1 base and J shed 5 bases, with 9 bases lying between them. Germline V gives CDR1 LNHNV, CDR2 YYDKDF (reference sequence). The CDR3 sequence is CATSRVVGDEQYF. CDR3 bases: TGTGCCACCAGCAGAGTGGTAGGGGACGAGCAGTACTTC.

There are many counts of this clonotype. The genes are TRBV5-1 and TRBJ2-7, with TRBD2 matching over 9 bases. CDR1 is SGHRS and CDR2 is YFSETQ in the germline V gene. V lost 4 bases and J lost 5; bases outside the gene matches: 7. The CDR3 runs 14 residues. The CDR3 DNA reads TGCGCCAGCAGCATTAGCGGGAGCAGGGACGAGCAGTACTTC. This codes for CASSISGSRDEQYF.

This clonotype was seen more than once but under ten times. The V gene is TRBV30, the J gene TRBJ2-1; possible D gene TRBD2, 5 bases. V lost 4 bases, J lost 3 bases, and 13 bases lay in between. CDR1 is GTSNPN, CDR2 SVGIG, per germline (reference sequence). The CDR3 consists of 14 residues. CDR3 sequence reads: CAWTISGFYNEQFF. Here the CDR3 DNA reads TGTGCCTGGACTATAAGCGGTTTCTACAATGAGCAGTTCTTC.

This CDR3 reads CASSQLGIYGYTF. DNA of the CDR3: TGCGCCAGCAGCCAACTGGGAATATATGGCTACACCTTC. The genes are TRBV4-1 and TRBJ1-2; D not certain. The CDR3 covers 13 residues. Germline assignment: CDR1 MGHRA and CDR2 YSYEKL. V shed 2 bases and J shed 5 bases, with 9 bases lying between them.

Ten or more counts support this clonotype. V usage is TRBV5-1 and J usage is TRBJ1-1, with a weak D call TRBD1 (5 bases). CDR1 and CDR2 from the germline V gene are SGHRS and YFSETQ. V was cut by 0 bases and J by 4 bases, with 7 bases left in between. The CDR3 is made up of 13 amino acids. DNA for the CDR3: TGCGCCAGCAGCTTGGGGGGGAGCACTGAAGCTTTCTTT. It translates to CASSLGGSTEAFF.

The V gene is TRBV20-1, the J gene TRBJ2-1; 10 nucleotides match TRBD2. The CDR3 totals 16 residues. The J segment lost 9 bases and the V segment lost 3 bases, leaving 14 bases of the junction unmatched. Germline lookup yields CDR1 DFQATT and CDR2 SNEGSKA (reference sequence). CDR3 coding DNA: TGCAGTGCTAGTCCAGGGCTGCTAGCGGGAGAGGGTGAGCAGTTCTTC. Encoded protein: CSASPGLLAGEGEQFF.

For this clonotype: A read error may explain this, as a much larger clone is one base away. The rearrangement joins TRBV13 to TRBJ1-2; 8 bases are shared with TRBD1. CDR1 PRHDT and CDR2 FYEKMQ come from the germline V gene (reference sequence). This CDR3 contains 14 residues. V lost 5 bases to trimming and J lost 4 bases; unmatched junction nucleotides: 6. The CDR3 loop is CASSRTGMAYGYTF. Here the CDR3 DNA reads TGTGCCAGCAGCCGGACAGGGATGGCCTATGGCTACACCTTC.

This clonotype was seen many times. The chain combines TRBV6-1 with TRBJ2-1; TRBD2 matches at 11 bases. This CDR3 comprises 16 residues. The germline CDR1 and CDR2 sequences are MNHNS and SASEGT. V dropped 2 bases and J dropped 6; count of bases not matched to a gene: 6. The CDR3 region is CASSELGLAGSNEQFF. The CDR3 DNA reads as TGTGCCAGCAGTGAACTCGGACTAGCGGGCAGCAATGAGCAGTTCTTC.

In this sample, this clonotype turned up a few times. The chain has TRBV7-8 and TRBJ1-1; 10 positions agree with TRBD1. Germline CDR1 is SGHVS and CDR2 is FQNEAQ. The ends lost 2 bases at V and 3 bases at J; junction bases unmatched: 6. The CDR3 has 16 residues. Here the CDR3 DNA reads TGTGCCAGCAGCTTACGGACCGGGACAGGGGACACTGAAGCTTTCTTT. Amino acids: CASSLRTGTGDTEAFF. Using reference TRBV7-8 and TRBJ1-1 for the parts outside the CDR3, the full variable domain is GAGVSQSPRYKVAKRGQDVALRCDPISGHVSLFWYQQALGQGPEFLTYFQNEAQLDKSGLPSDRFFAERPEGSVSTLKIQRTQQEDSAVYLCASSLRTGTGDTEAFFGQGTRLTVV.

This clonotype came up many times. The V and J genes are TRBV29-1 and TRBJ2-2; D might be TRBD2 (5 bases). V was clipped by 5 bases and J by 5 bases, with 12 bases between them. CDR3 length: 13 amino acids. Germline V CDR1 and CDR2: SQVTM, ANQGSEA. The CDR3 is CSVTERITGELFF. As DNA, the CDR3 is TGCAGCGTTACCGAGCGGATTACCGGGGAGCTGTTTTTT.

Only one count was recorded for this clonotype. A much more abundant neighbour one base away suggests this may be a read error. The rearrangement joins TRBV10-3 to TRBJ1-4; the D is unclear. Germline CDR1 ENHRY, CDR2 SYGVKD. Trimming shortened V by 3 bases and J by 7 bases, and 6 bases separated the two germline ends. This CDR3 contains 12 residues. The DNA for the CDR3 is TGTGCCATCAGTGAAGGGAGTGAAAAACTGTTTTTT. This sequence encodes CAISEGSEKLFF.

This clonotype was detected many times. This chain uses TRBV7-9 with TRBJ2-5; possibly TRBD2 for D (5 bases). Germline V CDR1 and CDR2: SEHNR, FQNEAQ (reference sequence). The ends were cut back, 3 bases at V and 3 bases at J, with 8 bases in the middle. This CDR3 is built from 13 residues. CDR3 bases: TGTGCCAGCAGCTTCGCCGGGGAAGAGACCCAGTACTTC. This sequence encodes CASSFAGEETQYF.

This clonotype was picked up a small number of times. This chain connects TRBV2 to TRBJ1-6; the match to TRBD1 covers 10 bases. J was trimmed by 7 bases and V by 3 bases; bases with no gene match: 6. Germline V gene lookup returns CDR1 SNHLY and CDR2 FYNNEI. The CDR3 has 16 residues. CDR3 sequence: CASSDGTGDRNSPLHF. CDR3 bases: TGTGCCAGCAGTGATGGGACAGGGGATAGAAATTCACCCCTCCACTTT.

This clonotype was seen a few times. V and J are TRBV15 and TRBJ2-7; D is tentatively TRBD1 or TRBD2 (6 bases each). The V end was cut by 1 base, the J end by 1 base, with 11 bases between. Germline V CDR1 and CDR2: LNHNV, YYDKDF (reference sequence). This CDR3 is built from 15 residues. The CDR3 DNA sequence: TGTGCCACCAGCAGAGGGGGGGCAGGGTCCTACGAGCAGTACTTC. This codes for CATSRGGAGSYEQYF.

This sequence joins TRBV29-1 and TRBJ2-2; D gene unclear. The ends were cut back, 7 bases at V and 0 bases at J, with 12 bases in the middle. Germline values: CDR1 SQVTM, CDR2 ANQGSEA. The CDR3 loop spans 14 amino acids. The CDR3 DNA sequence: TGCAGCGCTCAGGCAGCCGCGAACACCGGGGAGCTGTTTTTT. Amino acids: CSAQAAANTGELFF.

In this sample, this clonotype turned up a few times. This chain joins TRBV7-2 and TRBJ2-1, with D possibly TRBD2 on 6 matching bases. V was clipped by 4 bases and J by 0 bases, with 10 bases between them. CDR1 is SGHTA and CDR2 is FQGNSA in the germline V gene. There are 15 residues in the CDR3. As DNA, the CDR3 is TGTGCCAGCAGCTCTAGCGTAGGCTCCTACAATGAGCAGTTCTTC. This sequence encodes CASSSSVGSYNEQFF.

This clonotype was detected many times. V is TRBV20-1 and J is TRBJ1-5, with D unclear. From germline, CDR1 is DFQATT and CDR2 SNEGSKA (reference sequence). The CDR3 contains 12 residues. Between the trimmed V and J ends, which lost 6 bases and 5 bases, there was a span of 11 bases. DNA of the CDR3: TGCAGTGCAAGCGATAATGATCAGCCCCAGCATTTT. Residues: CSASDNDQPQHF.